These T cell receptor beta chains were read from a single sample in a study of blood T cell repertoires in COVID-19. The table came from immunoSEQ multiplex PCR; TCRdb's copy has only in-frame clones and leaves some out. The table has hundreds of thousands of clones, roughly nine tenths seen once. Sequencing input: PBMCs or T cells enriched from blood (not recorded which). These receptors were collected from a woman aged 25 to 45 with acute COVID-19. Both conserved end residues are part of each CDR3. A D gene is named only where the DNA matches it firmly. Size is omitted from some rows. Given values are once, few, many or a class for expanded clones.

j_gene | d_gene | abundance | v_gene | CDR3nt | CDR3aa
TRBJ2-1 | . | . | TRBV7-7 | TGTGCCACCGGGACATCGCCAGGTAATGAGCAGTTCTTC | CATGTSPGNEQFF
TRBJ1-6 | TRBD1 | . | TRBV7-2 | TGTGCCAGCAGCTTTTCGCGACAGGGGCCGTCACCCCTCCACTTT | CASSFSRQGPSPLHF
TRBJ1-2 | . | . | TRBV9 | TGTGCCAGCAGCGTAGGGGTCGACCCCGTGCGGGCTAACTATGGCTACACCTTC | CASSVGVDPVRANYGYTF
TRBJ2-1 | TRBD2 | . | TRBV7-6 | TGTGCCAGCAGCTTATTGGCGGGGGGGATCTACGGGAATGAGCAGTTCTTC | CASSLLAGGIYGNEQFF
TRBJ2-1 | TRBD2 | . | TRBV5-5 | TGTGCCAGCAGCTGGCCGGGGGGCTCCTACAATGAGCAGTTCTTC | CASSWPGGSYNEQFF
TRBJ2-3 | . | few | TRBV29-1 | TGCAGCGTTCAAAGACAAAGCACAGATACGCAGTATTTT | CSVQRQSTDTQYF
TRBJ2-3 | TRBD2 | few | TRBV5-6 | TGTGCCAGCAGCGCGCTAGCGGGGGGGAGTATAGATACGCAGTATTTT | CASSALAGGSIDTQYF
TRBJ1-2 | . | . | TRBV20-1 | TGCAGTGCTAGAGTGCCCCGCGACACCTTC | CSARVPRDTF
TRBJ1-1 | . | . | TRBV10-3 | TGTGCCACACGGCAGGGGAACACTGAAGCTTTCTTT | CATRQGNTEAFF
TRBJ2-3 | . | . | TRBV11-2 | TGTGCCAGCAGCTTAGCCCCGGGGTTCATAGATACGCAGTATTTT | CASSLAPGFIDTQYF
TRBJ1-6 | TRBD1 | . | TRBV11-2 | TGTGCCAGCAGATATAGACAGGGGGCGACTTCACCCCTCCACTTT | CASRYRQGATSPLHF
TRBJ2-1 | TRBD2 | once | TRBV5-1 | TGCGCCAGCAGTCCCCTAGCGGGGGATTACAATGAGCAGTTCTTC | CASSPLAGDYNEQFF
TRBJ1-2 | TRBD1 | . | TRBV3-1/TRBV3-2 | TGTGCCAGCAGCCAAGGGTCAGGGGGCTATGGCTACACCTTC | CASSQGSGGYGYTF
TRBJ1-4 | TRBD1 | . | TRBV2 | TGTGCCAGCCGAGCCGGGACAGGGGCTGAAAAACTGTTTTTT | CASRAGTGAEKLFF
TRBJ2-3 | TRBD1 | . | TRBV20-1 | TGCAGACAGGGGGGCGGGGATACGCAGTATTTT | CRQGGGDTQYF
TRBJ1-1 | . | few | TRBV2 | TGTGCCAGCAGCGGACAGCTTGAAGCTTTCTTT | CASSGQLEAFF
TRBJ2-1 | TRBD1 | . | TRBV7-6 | TGTGCCAGCAGCCCACAGGGGAATGAGCAGTTCTTC | CASSPQGNEQFF
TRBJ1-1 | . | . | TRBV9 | TGTGCCAGCAGCGTAGTAGGGGCATACGCTGAAGCTTTCTTT | CASSVVGAYAEAFF
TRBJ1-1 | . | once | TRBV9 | TGTGCCAGCAGCGTGCAGGAAGGGGTCACTGAAGCTTTCTTT | CASSVQEGVTEAFF
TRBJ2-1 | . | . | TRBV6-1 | TGTGCCAGCAGTGAAGGAAGCGGCTCCTACAATGAGCAGTTCTTC | CASSEGSGSYNEQFF
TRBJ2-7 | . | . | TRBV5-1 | TGCGCCAGCAGCTTGGCGAACGCACAGGGTACATACGAGCAGTACTTC | CASSLANAQGTYEQYF
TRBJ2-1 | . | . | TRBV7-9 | TGTGCCAGCACGCCCCCGGGGGGCGCTTACAATGAGCAGTTCTTC | CASTPPGGAYNEQFF
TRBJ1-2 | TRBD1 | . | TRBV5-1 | TGCGCCAGCAGCTTGGGAGACAGGGAGACTTACTATGGCTACACCTTC | CASSLGDRETYYGYTF
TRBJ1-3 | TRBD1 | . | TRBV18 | TGTGCCAGCTCACCCAGAGAGACAGGGAGTGGAAACACCATATATTTT | CASSPRETGSGNTIYF
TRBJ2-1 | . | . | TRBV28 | TGTGCCACAAAAGGGGTCCCTGCTGAGTTCTTC | CATKGVPAEFF
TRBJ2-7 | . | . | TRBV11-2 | TGTGCCAGCAGCTTAGGACGTGACAGCCCCTACGAGCAGTACTTC | CASSLGRDSPYEQYF
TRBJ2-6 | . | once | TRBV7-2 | TGTGCCAGCAGCTTAAGGGTCAGGGTCTCTGGGGCCAACGTCCTGACTTTC | CASSLRVRVSGANVLTF
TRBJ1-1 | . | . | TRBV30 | TGTGCCTGGAATCTCGAATCGGGTAACACTGAAGCTTTCTTT | CAWNLESGNTEAFF
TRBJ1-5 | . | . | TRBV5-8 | TGTGCCAGCAGCTTAGGTCCCGGACTCAATCAGCCCCAGCATTTT | CASSLGPGLNQPQHF
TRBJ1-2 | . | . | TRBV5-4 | TGTGCCAGCAGCTTCGGGTACGATGGCTACACCTTC | CASSFGYDGYTF
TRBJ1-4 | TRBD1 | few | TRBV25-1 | TGTGCCAGCAGTGAACGGGACAGGGGGCATGAAAAACTGTTTTTT | CASSERDRGHEKLFF
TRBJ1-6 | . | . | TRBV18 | TGTGCCAGCTCACCATGGAGCTCCGCTTATAATTCACCCCTCCACTTT | CASSPWSSAYNSPLHF
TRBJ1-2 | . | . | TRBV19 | TGTGCCAGTAGTAATAACAGGTGGGGCTACACCTTC | CASSNNRWGYTF
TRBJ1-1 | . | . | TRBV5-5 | TGTGCCAGCAGCTTGGACAGGCCCTACCCTGAAGCTTTCTTT | CASSLDRPYPEAFF
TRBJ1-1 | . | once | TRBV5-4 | TGTGCCAGCAGCCTTGGCCCTGAAGCTTTCTTT | CASSLGPEAFF
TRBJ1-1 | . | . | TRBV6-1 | TGTGCCAGCAGTGAATTCAGCACTGAAGCTTTCTTT | CASSEFSTEAFF
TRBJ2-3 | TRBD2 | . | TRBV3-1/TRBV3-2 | TGTGCCAGCAGCCCCGGGACTAGCGGGAACACAGATACGCAGTATTTT | CASSPGTSGNTDTQYF
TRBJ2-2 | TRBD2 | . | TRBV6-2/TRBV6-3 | TGTGCCAGCAGTTACGAGGCGGGGGAGTACACCGGGGAGCTGTTTTTT | CASSYEAGEYTGELFF
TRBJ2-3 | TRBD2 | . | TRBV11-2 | TGTGCCAGCAGCTTAGACCTAGCGGGGGACCAAGATACGCAGTATTTT | CASSLDLAGDQDTQYF
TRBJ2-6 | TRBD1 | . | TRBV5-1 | TGCGCCAGCAGCTTTACAACAGGGGGTGTTGCTTCGTCTGGGGCCAACGTCCTGACTTTC | CASSFTTGGVASSGANVLTF
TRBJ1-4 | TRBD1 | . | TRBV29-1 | TGCAGCGTCCAGACAGGGGGTGAAAAACTGTTTTTT | CSVQTGGEKLFF
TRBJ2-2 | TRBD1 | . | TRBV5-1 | TGCGCCAGCAGAGCGACAGGGAGCACCGGGGAGCTGTTTTTT | CASRATGSTGELFF
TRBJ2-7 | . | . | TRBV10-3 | TGTGCCATCAGTGAAGGGAGAACCTACGAGCAGTACTTC | CAISEGRTYEQYF